This T cell receptor beta chain is drawn from a study of shared clonotypes between healthy human individuals. Points on this clone: With a much larger clone just one base away, this may be a read error.

The assay was immunoSEQ multiplex PCR, and TCRdb's table has in-frame clones only and misses some. The sample lists over a million clones, around 78% occurring once. The CDR3 consists of 10 residues. With 2 bases removed from V and 5 bases from J, the gap between germline ends came to 3 bases. The germline V gene has CDR1 GTSNPN and CDR2 SVGIG (reference sequence). Sequenced sample: memory CD4+ T cells from PBMCs. Subset indicated: CD45RA-negative fraction. The source is a man aged 18 to 30 in good health. Some clones in this sample may be carry-over from other donors' samples. The V gene is TRBV30, the J gene TRBJ2-5; D is unclear. The CDR3 reads CAWSPETQYF. The CDR3 region has the DNA TGTGCCTGGAGTCCGGAGACCCAGTACTTC.